These 9 T cell receptor beta chains originate from one sample sequenced in a study of CD8+ T cells in alopecia areata. Treatment noted: oral pan-JAK inhibitor, 5-10 mg twice daily. Researchers took lesional scalp punch biopsies and peripheral blood from people who were alopecia areata patients. Reverse transcribed after extraction, RNA yielded cDNA as the sequencing template. Sequencing used immunoSEQ multiplex PCR; TCRdb keeps in-frame clones, though not all of them. The table has approximately 6,300 clones, 50% to 70% seen once. Sequenced here: skin, sampled at approximately week 30, from a patient treated with tofacitinib. All receptors derive from a human donor with alopecia areata.

The chain employs TRBV6-5 and TRBJ1-2, with 7 bases fitting TRBD1. The V segment lost 6 bases and the J segment 4 bases; nucleotides outside the gene matches: 11. CDR3 size: 15 residues. Germline V lookup: CDR1 MNHEY, CDR2 SVGAGI. In DNA form, the CDR3 reads TGTGCCAGCAGGCAAGGGGGCCCTCTCGTCTATGGCTACACCTTC. This sequence encodes CASRQGGPLVYGYTF.

The chain joins TRBV2 to TRBJ2-7, with a possible D match to TRBD2 (5 bases). The germline V gene encodes CDR1 SNHLY and CDR2 FYNNEI. The CDR3 totals 12 residues. The V end lost 6 bases, the J end lost 3 bases, and 9 bases lay between the germline ends. The CDR3 nucleotides read TGTGCCAGCAGCCTTACTAGCTACGAGCAGTACTTC. Translated, it gives CASSLTSYEQYF.

This CDR3 is CSVGQGAVNEQFF. In nucleotides, the CDR3 is TGCAGCGTTGGACAGGGGGCGGTCAATGAGCAGTTCTTC. The V call is TRBV29-1, the J call TRBJ2-1; TRBD1 aligns across 10 bases. The CDR3 runs 13 residues. Germline CDR1 SQVTM, CDR2 ANQGSEA. V was pared by 4 bases and J by 6 bases, with 3 bases of the junction left unmatched.

CDR3 coding DNA: TGCGCCAGCAGCCGAGCGGGAGGCCTCTCCTACGAGCAGTACTTC. Translated, it gives CASSRAGGLSYEQYF. J is TRBJ2-7 and V is TRBV4-1; 9 positions match TRBD2. This CDR3 has 15 residues. J lost 0 bases, V lost 4 bases, and 4 bases had no gene match. Germline V gene lookup returns CDR1 MGHRA and CDR2 YSYEKL.

The V gene is TRBV6-1, the J gene TRBJ2-7; D not certain. CDR1 is MNHNS and CDR2 is SASEGT in the germline V gene. V gave up 2 bases and J gave up 2 bases, with 7 bases separating them. The CDR3 extends over 13 amino acids. DNA of the CDR3: TGTGCCAGCAGTGAATTCCTTCCCTACGAGCAGTACTTC. Protein sequence: CASSEFLPYEQYF.

V usage is TRBV30 and J usage is TRBJ1-2; tentative D call: TRBD1 (5 bases). The CDR3 is 12 amino acids. Germline assignment: CDR1 GTSNPN and CDR2 SVGIG (reference sequence). Between the trimmed V and J ends, which lost 2 bases and 10 bases, there was a span of 14 bases. CDR3 sequence reads: CAWSRQSNFYTF. CDR3 DNA: TGTGCCTGGAGTCGACAGTCCAACTTCTACACCTTC.

This clone was found a few times. The chain joins TRBV6-5 to TRBJ1-4, with no clear D. Between the trimmed V and J ends, which lost 6 bases and 0 bases, there was a span of 11 bases. This CDR3 has 15 residues. Looked up from germline, CDR1 is MNHEY and CDR2 is SVGAGI. CDR3 sequence: CASRYQTATNEKLFF. As DNA, the CDR3 is TGTGCCAGCAGATACCAGACGGCAACTAATGAAAAACTGTTTTTT.

The chain combines TRBV6-6 with TRBJ1-2, with 10 bases matching TRBD1. This CDR3 is 15 amino acids long. Unmatched junction bases numbered 6, after V lost 0 bases and J lost 8 bases. Germline CDR1 reads MNHNY; CDR2 reads SVGAGI (reference sequence). CDR3 nucleotide sequence: TGTGCCAGCAGTTACTCGGACAGGGGGTCGAGGGGCTACACCTTC. It codes for CASSYSDRGSRGYTF.

This rearrangement joins TRBV5-6 to TRBJ1-4; TRBD1 is a possible D gene (6 bases). This CDR3 is 12 amino acids long. V lost 3 bases and J 12 bases, leaving 12 bases between the germline ends. Looked up from germline, CDR1 is SGHDT and CDR2 is YYEEEE. In nucleotides, the CDR3 is TGTGCCAGCAGCTACAGGGAACCCGAACTGTTTTTT. Encoded protein: CASSYREPELFF.